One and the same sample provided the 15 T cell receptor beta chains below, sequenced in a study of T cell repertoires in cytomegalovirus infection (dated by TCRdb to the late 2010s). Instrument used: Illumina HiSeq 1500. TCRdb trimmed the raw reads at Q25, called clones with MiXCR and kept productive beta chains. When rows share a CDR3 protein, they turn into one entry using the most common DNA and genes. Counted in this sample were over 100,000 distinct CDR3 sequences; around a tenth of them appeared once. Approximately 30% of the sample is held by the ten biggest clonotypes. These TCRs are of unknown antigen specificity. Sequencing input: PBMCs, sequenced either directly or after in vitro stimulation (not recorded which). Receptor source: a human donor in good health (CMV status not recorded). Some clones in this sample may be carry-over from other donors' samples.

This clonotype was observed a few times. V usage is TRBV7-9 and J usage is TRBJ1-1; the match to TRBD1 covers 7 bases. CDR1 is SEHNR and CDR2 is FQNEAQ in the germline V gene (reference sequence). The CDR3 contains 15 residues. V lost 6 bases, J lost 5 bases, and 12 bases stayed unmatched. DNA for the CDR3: TGTGCCAGCAGTATCCTACAGGGGCGACATACTGAAGCTTTCTTT. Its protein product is CASSILQGRHTEAFF.

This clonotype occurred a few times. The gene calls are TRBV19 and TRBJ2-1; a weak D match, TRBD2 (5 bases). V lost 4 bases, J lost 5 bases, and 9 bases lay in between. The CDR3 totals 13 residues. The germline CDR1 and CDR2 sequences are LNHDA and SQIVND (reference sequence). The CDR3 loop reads CASSRTLNNEQFF. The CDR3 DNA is TGTGCCAGTAGTAGGACTCTCAACAATGAGCAGTTCTTC.

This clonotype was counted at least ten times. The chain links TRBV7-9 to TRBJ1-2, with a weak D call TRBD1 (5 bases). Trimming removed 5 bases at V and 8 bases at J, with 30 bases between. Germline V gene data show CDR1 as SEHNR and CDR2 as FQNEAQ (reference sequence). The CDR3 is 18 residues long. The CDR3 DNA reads TGTGCCAGCAGCGTTGGGGGAGGGAGGCGTCTCGAAGGGAGGGGCTACACCTTC. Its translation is CASSVGGGRRLEGRGYTF.

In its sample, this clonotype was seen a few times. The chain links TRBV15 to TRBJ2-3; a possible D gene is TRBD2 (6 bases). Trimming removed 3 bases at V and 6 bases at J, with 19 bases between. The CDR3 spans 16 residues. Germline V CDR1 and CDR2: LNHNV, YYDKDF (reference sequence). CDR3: CATSSSGTSTLDTQYF. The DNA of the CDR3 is TGTGCCACCAGCAGTTCCGGGACTTCGACCTTGGATACGCAGTATTTT.

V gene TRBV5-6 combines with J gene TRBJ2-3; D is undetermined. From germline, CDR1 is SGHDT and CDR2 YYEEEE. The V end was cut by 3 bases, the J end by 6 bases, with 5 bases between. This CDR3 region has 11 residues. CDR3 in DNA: TGTGCCAGCAGCTATGTGGATACGCAGTATTTT. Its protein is CASSYVDTQYF.

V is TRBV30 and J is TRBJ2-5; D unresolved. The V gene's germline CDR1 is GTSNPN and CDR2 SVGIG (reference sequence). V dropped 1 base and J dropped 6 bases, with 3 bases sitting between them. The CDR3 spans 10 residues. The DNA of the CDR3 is TGTGCCTGGAGTGGTCAGACCCAGTACTTC. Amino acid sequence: CAWSGQTQYF.

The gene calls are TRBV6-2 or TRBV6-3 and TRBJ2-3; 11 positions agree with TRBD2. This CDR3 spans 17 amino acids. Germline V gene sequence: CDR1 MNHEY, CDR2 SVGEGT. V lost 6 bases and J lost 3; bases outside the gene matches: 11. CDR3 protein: CASSHPILAGVTDTQYF. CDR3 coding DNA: TGTGCCAGCAGCCACCCGATACTAGCGGGAGTTACAGATACGCAGTATTTT.

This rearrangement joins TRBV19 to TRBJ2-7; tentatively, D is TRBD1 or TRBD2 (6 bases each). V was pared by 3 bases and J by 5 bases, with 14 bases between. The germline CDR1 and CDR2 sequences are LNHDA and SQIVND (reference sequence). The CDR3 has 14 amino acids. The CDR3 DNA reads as TGTGCCAGTAGTATTGAAGGGGGGCTCGACGAGCAGTACTTC. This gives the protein CASSIEGGLDEQYF. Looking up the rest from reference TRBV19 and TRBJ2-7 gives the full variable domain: DGGITQSPKYLFRKEGQNVTLSCEQNLNHDAMYWYRQDPGQGLRLIYYSQIVNDFQKGDIAEGYSVSREKKESFPLTVTSAQKNPTAFYLCASSIEGGLDEQYFGPGTRLTVT.

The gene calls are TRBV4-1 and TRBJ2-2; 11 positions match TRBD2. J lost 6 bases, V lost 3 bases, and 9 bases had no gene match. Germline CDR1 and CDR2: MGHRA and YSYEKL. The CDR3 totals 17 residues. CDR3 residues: CASSQSTSGSFPGELFF. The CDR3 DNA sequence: TGCGCCAGCAGCCAGTCTACTAGCGGGAGTTTTCCCGGGGAGCTGTTTTTT.

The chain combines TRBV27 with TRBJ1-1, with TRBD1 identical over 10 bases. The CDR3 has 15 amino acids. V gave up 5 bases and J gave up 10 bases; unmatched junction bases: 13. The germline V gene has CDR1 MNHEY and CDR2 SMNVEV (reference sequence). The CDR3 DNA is TGTGCCAGCAGTCCTGACCCGGGACAGGGGCTGAGAGCTTTCTTT. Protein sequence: CASSPDPGQGLRAFF.

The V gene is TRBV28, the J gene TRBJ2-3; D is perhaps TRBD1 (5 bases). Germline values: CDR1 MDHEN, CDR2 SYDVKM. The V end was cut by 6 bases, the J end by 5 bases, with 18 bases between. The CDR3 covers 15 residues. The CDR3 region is CASREGVPRGDTQYF. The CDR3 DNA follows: TGTGCCAGCAGAGAAGGGGTCCCGAGAGGAGATACGCAGTATTTT.

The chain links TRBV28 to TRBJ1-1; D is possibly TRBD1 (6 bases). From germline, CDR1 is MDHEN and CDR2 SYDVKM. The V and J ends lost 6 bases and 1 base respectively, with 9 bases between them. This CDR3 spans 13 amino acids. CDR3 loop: CASRPGQNTEAFF. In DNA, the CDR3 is TGTGCCAGCAGGCCGGGACAGAACACTGAAGCTTTCTTT.

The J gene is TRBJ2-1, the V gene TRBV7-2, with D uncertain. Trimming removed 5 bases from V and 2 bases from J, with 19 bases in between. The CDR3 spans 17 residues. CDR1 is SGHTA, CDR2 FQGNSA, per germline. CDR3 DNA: TGTGCCAGCAGCCGGAACCGGCACGGAGAACCCTACAATGAGCAGTTCTTC. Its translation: CASSRNRHGEPYNEQFF.

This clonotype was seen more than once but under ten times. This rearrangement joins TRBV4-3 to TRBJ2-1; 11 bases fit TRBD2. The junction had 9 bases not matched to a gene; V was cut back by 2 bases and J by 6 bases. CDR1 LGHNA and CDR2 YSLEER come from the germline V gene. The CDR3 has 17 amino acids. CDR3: CASSQSVAGGQGNEQFF. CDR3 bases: TGCGCCAGCAGCCAATCGGTAGCGGGAGGGCAGGGCAATGAGCAGTTCTTC.

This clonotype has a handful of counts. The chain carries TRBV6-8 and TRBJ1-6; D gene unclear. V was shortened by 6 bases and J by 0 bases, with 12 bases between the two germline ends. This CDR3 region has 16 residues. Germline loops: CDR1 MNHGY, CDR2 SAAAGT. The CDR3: CASSQPRNSYNSPLHF. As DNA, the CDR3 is TGTGCCAGCAGCCAACCAAGAAACTCCTATAATTCACCCCTCCACTTT.